The 2 T cell receptor beta chains given below trace back to one sample, sequenced in a study of somatic mutations in cytotoxic T cells in rheumatoid arthritis (dated by TCRdb to about 2017). Preparation of the library involved the immunoSEQ multiplex PCR assay. The immuneACCESS repertoire file appears here via TCRdb, limited to in-frame rearrangements. These files lack a portion of the clones; in checked studies, under half of the deficit traces to unresolved V genes, and the cause of the others is not known. The sample yields about 15,000 clones; around 80% were counted once. Jointly, the top ten make up around 20% of the sample. Specimen: CD8+ T cells sorted from blood. The receptors were sampled from an adult with rheumatoid arthritis.

V is TRBV28 and J is TRBJ2-7; D is unresolved. The CDR3 sequence is 12 residues long. Between the trimmed V and J ends, which lost 4 bases and 6 bases, there was a span of 10 bases. Germline CDR1 reads MDHEN; CDR2 reads SYDVKM. This CDR3 reads CASSSLPLEQYF. The CDR3, as DNA: TGTGCCAGCAGTTCTCTCCCCCTCGAGCAGTACTTC.

V usage is TRBV5-4 and J usage is TRBJ1-2; TRBD1 might be the D (6 bases). The CDR3 is 13 residues long. The V gene's germline CDR1 is SGHNT and CDR2 YYREEE (reference sequence). Trimming took 5 bases from V and 7 from J, leaving 15 bases between them. Here the CDR3 reads CASRFGGALGYTF. The CDR3 DNA reads TGTGCCAGCAGATTCGGGGGGGCGCTTGGCTACACCTTC. Combining the CDR3 with reference TRBV5-4 and TRBJ1-2 gives the whole variable domain ETGVTQSPTHLIKTRGQQVTLRCSSQSGHNTVSWYQQALGQGPQFIFQYYREEENGRGNFPPRFSGLQFPNYSSELNVNALELDDSALYLCASRFGGALGYTFGSGTRLTVV.